This T cell receptor beta chain derives from a study of tissue T cells after allogeneic stem cell transplantation. This clone was seen only a few times. Mouse gene names and germline throughout. The DNA ends 1 residue before the CDR3 does, and the rest of the CDR3 is filled in from the germline J gene. The CDR3 has 14 residues. Trimming removed 2 bases from V and 0 bases from J, with 5 bases in between. CDR1 is KGHPV, CDR2 FQNQEV, per germline (reference sequence). TCRdb's copy holds only in-frame clones and misses some; the assay was immunoSEQ multiplex PCR. The sample consists of roughly 8,100 clones, roughly 38% of them appearing once. Indicated time point: mouse harvest day 14 after allogeneic transplant. The graft held 10^6 splenic CD5+ T cells and 10^7 T-cell-depleted bone marrow cells.

The sequence was collected from a female BALB/c mouse given C57BL/6 T cells with graft-versus-host disease after an allogeneic hematopoietic cell transplant. Input material: skin. The V call is TRBV26, the J call TRBJ1-3; D is unresolved. CDR3 region: CASSLGYSGNTLYF. CDR3 DNA (partial): TGTGCCAGCAGTCTGGGGTATTCTGGAAATACGCTCTAT.